This TCR beta chain was identified during a study of Tregs in tolerant kidney transplant recipients. Unstimulated regulatory T cells (CD4+CD25+CD127-), CD4+CD25- non-regulatory cells, CD4 and CD8 cells were FACS-sorted from thawed PBMCs. Thawed PBMCs were rested overnight at 37°C with around 180 IU/ml IL-2 before regulatory T cell sorting. Data came from immunoSEQ multiplex PCR; TCRdb stores just in-frame clones and leaves some out. The data show under 50,000 clones, about 90% seen once. The sequence came from a human donor in good health. Sample: Tregs from blood.

DNA of the CDR3: TGCAGCGTTGACCTTACAGGACCCTACGAGCAGTACTTC. Amino acids: CSVDLTGPYEQYF. This chain uses TRBV29-1 with TRBJ2-7, with TRBD1 as a possible D gene (5 bases). The CDR3 loop spans 13 amino acids. Looked up from germline, CDR1 is SQVTM and CDR2 is ANQGSEA. Trimming took off 3 bases at V and 2 bases at J, with 11 bases between the two ends.